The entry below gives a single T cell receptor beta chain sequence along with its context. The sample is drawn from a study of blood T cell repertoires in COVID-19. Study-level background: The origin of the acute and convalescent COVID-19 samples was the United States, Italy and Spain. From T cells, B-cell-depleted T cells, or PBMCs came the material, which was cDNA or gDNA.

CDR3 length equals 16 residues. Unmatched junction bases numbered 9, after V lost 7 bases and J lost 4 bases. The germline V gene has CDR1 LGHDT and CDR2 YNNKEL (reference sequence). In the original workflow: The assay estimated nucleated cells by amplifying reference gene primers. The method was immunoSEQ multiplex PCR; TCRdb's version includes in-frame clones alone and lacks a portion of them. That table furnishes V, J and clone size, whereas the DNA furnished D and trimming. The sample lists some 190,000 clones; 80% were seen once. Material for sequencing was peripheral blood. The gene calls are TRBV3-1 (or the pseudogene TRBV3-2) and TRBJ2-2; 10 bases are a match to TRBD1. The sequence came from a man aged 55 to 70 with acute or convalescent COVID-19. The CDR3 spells CASNGGQGSSTGELFF. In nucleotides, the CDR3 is TGTGCCAGCAACGGGGGACAGGGGTCAAGCACCGGGGAGCTGTTTTTT.